The T cell receptor beta chain described here comes from a study of blood T cell repertoires in COVID-19. Looking at the study overall: The cDNA or gDNA used as material had been derived from T cells, B-cell-depleted T cells, or PBMCs.

This CDR3 is built from 13 residues. The germline gives CDR1 SGHDN, CDR2 FVKESK. V was clipped by 4 bases and J by 2 bases, with 9 bases between them. The protocol was immunoSEQ multiplex PCR, while the TCRdb copy is restricted to in-frame clones and leaves out a portion. This sample carries around 250,000 clones, about 82% of them seen once, and the ten largest clones take around 12%. V and J are TRBV14 and TRBJ2-7; possible D gene TRBD2, 5 bases. Sequences were obtained from peripheral blood. This TCR derives from a man older than 75 with acute or convalescent COVID-19. The CDR3 is CASSPSGPYEQYF. The CDR3, as DNA: TGTGCCAGCAGCCCGAGCGGTCCCTACGAGCAGTACTTC.